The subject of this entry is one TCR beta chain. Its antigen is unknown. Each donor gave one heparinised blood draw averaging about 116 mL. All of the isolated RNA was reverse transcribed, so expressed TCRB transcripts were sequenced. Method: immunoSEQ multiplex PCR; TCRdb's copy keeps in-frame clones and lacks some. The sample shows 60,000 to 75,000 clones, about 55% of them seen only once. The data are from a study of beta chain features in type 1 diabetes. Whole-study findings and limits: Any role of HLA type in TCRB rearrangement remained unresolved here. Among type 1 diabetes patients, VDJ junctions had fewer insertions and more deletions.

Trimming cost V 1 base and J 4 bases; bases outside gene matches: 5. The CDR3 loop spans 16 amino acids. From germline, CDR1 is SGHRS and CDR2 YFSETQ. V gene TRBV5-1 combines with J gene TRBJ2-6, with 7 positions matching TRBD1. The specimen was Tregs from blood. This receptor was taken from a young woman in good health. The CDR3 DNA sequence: TGCGCCAGCAGCTTGCACAGGGGAACAGGGGCCAACGTCCTGACTTTC. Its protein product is CASSLHRGTGANVLTF.